Here is one T cell receptor beta chain with its context. Its matching antigen is unknown. J lost 3 bases, V lost 2 bases, and 7 bases had no gene match. The CDR3 has 16 amino acids. Per the germline V gene, CDR1 is SGHDT and CDR2 is YYEEEE. This sample stems from a study of cytomegalovirus exposure and HLA in healthy donors. General observations from the study: Sequencing had likely introduced a cluster of highly shared sequence variants as an artifact. In a later analysis, approximately 15,000 TCR beta sequences were associated with HLA alleles at 0.05 false discovery rate. According to the study, 150 to 200 TCR beta chains were cytomegalovirus-associated. Later analysis revealed greater clonal expansion in HLA-associated TCR beta chains than in equally common others.

Researchers ran the PCR with 60 Vbeta and 13 Jbeta primers. Clones were read by immunoSEQ multiplex PCR, and TCRdb kept only the in-frame ones, dropping some. The table records approximately 170,000 clones, around 78% of them present only once. The chain links TRBV5-6 to TRBJ2-2, with 7 bases matching TRBD1. Sequencing was done on a sample of PBMCs. This clonotype originated in a woman between 35 and 50 years old in good health and CMV-seropositive. The CDR3 is CASSFLGTAYTGELFF. The DNA of the CDR3 is TGTGCCAGCAGCTTTTTAGGGACAGCGTACACCGGGGAGCTGTTTTTT. Together with reference TRBV5-6 and TRBJ2-2, the CDR3 gives the full variable domain: DAGVTQSPTHLIKTRGQQVTLRCSPKSGHDTVSWYQQALGQGPQFIFQYYEEEERQRGNFPDRFSGHQFPNYSSELNVNALLLGDSALYLCASSFLGTAYTGELFFGEGSRLTVL.